What follows describes a single T cell receptor (beta chain). These data come from a study of blood T cell repertoires in COVID-19. Study-wide background: Samples came from the United States, Italy and Spain, spanning acute and convalescent COVID-19. T cells, B-cell-depleted T cells, or PBMCs supplied cDNA or gDNA.

In the study's own analysis: Estimation of nucleated cell counts was performed using reference gene primer amplification. TCRdb keeps only in-frame clones here, not all; method: immunoSEQ multiplex PCR. From that table come the V and J calls and clone size; the DNA was used to work out D and trimming. The top ten hold approximately 19% of the sample, which has over 30,000 clones, about nine tenths seen once. With 3 bases removed from V and 0 bases from J, the gap between germline ends came to 15 bases. Germline CDR1 reads LGHDT; CDR2 reads YNNKEL (reference sequence). The CDR3 extends over 16 amino acids.

The chain joins TRBV3-1 (or the pseudogene TRBV3-2) to TRBJ2-7, with D possibly matching TRBD2 (5 bases). Input material: peripheral blood. The sequence derives from a man older than 75 with acute or convalescent COVID-19. CDR3 DNA: TGTGCCAGCAGCCAGGGTTCGAGGGCAGGCTCCTACGAGCAGTACTTC. Residues: CASSQGSRAGSYEQYF.